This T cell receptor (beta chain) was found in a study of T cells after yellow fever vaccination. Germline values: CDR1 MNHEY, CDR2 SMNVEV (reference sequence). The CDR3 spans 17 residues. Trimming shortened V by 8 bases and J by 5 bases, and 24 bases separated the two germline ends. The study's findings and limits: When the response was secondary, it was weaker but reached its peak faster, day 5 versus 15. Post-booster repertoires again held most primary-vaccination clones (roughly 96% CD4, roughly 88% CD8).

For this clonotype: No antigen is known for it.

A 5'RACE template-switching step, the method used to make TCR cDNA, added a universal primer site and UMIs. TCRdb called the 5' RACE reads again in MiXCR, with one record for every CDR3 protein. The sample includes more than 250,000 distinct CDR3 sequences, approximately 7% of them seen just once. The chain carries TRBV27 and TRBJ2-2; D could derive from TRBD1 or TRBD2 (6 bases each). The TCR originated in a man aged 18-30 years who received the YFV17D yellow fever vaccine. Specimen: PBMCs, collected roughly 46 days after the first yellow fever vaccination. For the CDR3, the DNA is TGTGCCAGCTGTGTGCTTGAGCACAGGGCGGGGACCGGGGAGCTGTTTTTT. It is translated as CASCVLEHRAGTGELFF.